The source of this TCR beta chain is a study of neurological immune-mediated disorders. Study-wide findings and caveats: The absence of any CDR3 amino acid sequence shared by expanded clones across subjects suggests that repertoires were private in all groups.

TCRdb called the 5' RACE reads again in MiXCR, with one record for every CDR3 protein. The table records approximately 89,000 distinct CDR3 sequences, approximately 4.6% of them present only once. The time point here: longitudinal time-point 3. This clonotype was observed many times. Its antigen is still unknown. This sequence was found in a woman in her sixties with multiple sclerosis. Specimen: PBMCs.

CDR3 in DNA: TGTGCCAGCAGTGAAGCCGGCAGGGGGCTTTACTGGGGGAACACTGAAGCTTTCTTT. This sequence encodes CASSEAGRGLYWGNTEAFF. The rearrangement links TRBV6-1 to TRBJ1-1; 8 nucleotides line up with TRBD1. The CDR3 totals 19 residues. Germline CDR1 reads MNHNS; CDR2 reads SASEGT. V trimming: 0 bases; J trimming: 1 base; junction bases outside the gene matches: 13.